Presented here are 28 T cell receptor beta chains from one specimen sequenced in a study of T-cell memory formation after mild COVID-19. One entry per CDR3 protein, called by TCRdb with MiXCR from the 5' RACE reads. The sample holds 300,000 to 400,000 distinct CDR3 sequences, 15% to 20% seen once. Sequencing was done on a sample of PBMCs or a T cell subset sorted from them (not recorded which). Receptors originate from a man younger than 35 who had mild COVID-19 (a few samples of this study predate the infection). Cell type and time point are not known.

V usage is TRBV6-2 or TRBV6-3 and J usage is TRBJ1-5; D gene uncertain. Trimming removed 2 bases at V and 6 bases at J, with 11 bases between. In germline, CDR1 is MNHEY, CDR2 SVGEGT. The CDR3 length is 14 residues. The CDR3 protein is CASSYTRSVQPQHF. The CDR3 nucleotides are TGTGCCAGCAGTTACACCCGTTCCGTTCAGCCCCAGCATTTT.

The genes are TRBV19 and TRBJ2-3; D remains unclear. CDR3 length: 14 amino acids. The V end was cut by 3 bases, the J end by 4 bases, with 11 bases between. Germline CDR1 is LNHDA and CDR2 is SQIVND (reference sequence). The DNA of the CDR3 is TGTGCCAGTAGTATGGGAAGTTTTTCAGATACGCAGTATTTT. Its translation: CASSMGSFSDTQYF.

This clonotype turned up a few times. The rearrangement links TRBV29-1 to TRBJ1-4; D may be TRBD1 (5 bases). Germline V gene sequence: CDR1 SQVTM, CDR2 ANQGSEA. V gave up 4 bases and J gave up 7 bases, with 10 bases separating them. This CDR3 spans 12 amino acids. The CDR3 DNA reads as TGCAGCGTTGGGGGAAGGGGTGAAAAACTGTTTTTT. Its translation is CSVGGRGEKLFF.

The chain links TRBV4-3 to TRBJ2-2; D might be TRBD1 (5 bases). V shed 0 bases and J shed 2 bases, with 13 bases lying between them. CDR1 is LGHNA, CDR2 YSLEER, per germline. The CDR3 is 17 amino acids. The CDR3 region has the DNA TGCGCCAGCAGCCAAGATCAGGGCGACACTAACACCGGGGAGCTGTTTTTT. It translates to CASSQDQGDTNTGELFF.

This clonotype was seen a few times. The chain couples TRBV29-1 to TRBJ2-2, with TRBD2 as a possible D gene (6 bases). Per the germline V gene, CDR1 is SQVTM and CDR2 is ANQGSEA. The V gene lost 7 bases and the J gene lost 7 bases, with 16 bases spanning the gap. The CDR3 runs to 13 residues. CDR3 residues: CSAEGGAGGELFF. The CDR3 nucleotides read TGCAGCGCGGAGGGAGGAGCCGGCGGGGAGCTGTTTTTT.

This clonotype was seen only a few times. V gene TRBV19 combines with J gene TRBJ2-3; 8 bases are shared with TRBD2. There are 17 residues in the CDR3. J lost 5 bases, V lost 5 bases, and 15 bases had no gene match. Looked up from germline, CDR1 is LNHDA and CDR2 is SQIVND (reference sequence). This CDR3 is CASSYPYGGGPQDTQYF. DNA of the CDR3: TGTGCCAGTAGTTATCCCTACGGGGGGGGGCCTCAAGATACGCAGTATTTT.

The sample holds many counts of this clonotype. The chain couples TRBV20-1 to TRBJ2-1; TRBD1 or TRBD2 may be the D gene (5 bases each). Germline CDR1 is DFQATT and CDR2 is SNEGSKA (reference sequence). This CDR3 has 14 residues. The V end was cut by 0 bases, the J end by 9 bases, with 15 bases between. The CDR3 spells CSARDLSGTGEQFF. CDR3 sequence (DNA): TGCAGTGCTAGAGATCTGTCCGGGACGGGTGAGCAGTTCTTC.

J is TRBJ2-1 and V is TRBV29-1; 7 bases map to TRBD2. Per the germline V gene, CDR1 is SQVTM and CDR2 is ANQGSEA. V was clipped by 6 bases and J by 2 bases; unmatched bases: 4. This CDR3 region has 13 residues. The CDR3 region is CSVGGIPYNEQFF. CDR3 bases: TGCAGCGTGGGGGGGATCCCCTACAATGAGCAGTTCTTC.

The table lists this clonotype with a few counts. This chain links TRBV2 with TRBJ2-5, with TRBD2 as a possible D gene (5 bases). The CDR3 has 12 amino acids. The germline V and J ends were trimmed by 3 bases and 7 bases, with 9 bases remaining between them. From germline, CDR1 is SNHLY and CDR2 FYNNEI. The CDR3 here is CASSERAGTQYF. CDR3 in DNA: TGTGCCAGCAGTGAGAGGGCTGGGACCCAGTACTTC.

This clonotype was detected a few times. The genes are TRBV29-1 and TRBJ2-7; TRBD2 aligns across 11 bases. Per the germline V gene, CDR1 is SQVTM and CDR2 is ANQGSEA. With V trimmed by 0 bases and J by 2 bases, 6 bases remained unmatched. The CDR3 is 16 residues long. CDR3 region: CSVEDPDSGGAYEQYF. CDR3 nucleotides: TGCAGCGTTGAAGATCCCGATAGCGGGGGGGCCTACGAGCAGTACTTC.

This clonotype appeared a few times. The chain couples TRBV5-1 to TRBJ1-1; D unclear. V lost 6 bases and J lost 5, with 14 bases in between. From germline, CDR1 is SGHRS and CDR2 YFSETQ. CDR3 length: 13 residues. The CDR3 DNA is TGCGCCAGCACCGGTCTCGAAGGGACTGAAGCTTTCTTT. Amino acid sequence: CASTGLEGTEAFF.

The table lists this clonotype with many counts. The chain recombines TRBV5-1 with TRBJ2-7; 10 nucleotides match TRBD2. The V segment lost 2 bases and the J segment 2 bases; nucleotides outside the gene matches: 4. Germline V gene lookup returns CDR1 SGHRS and CDR2 YFSETQ. The CDR3 length is 15 residues. CDR3 DNA: TGCGCCAGCAGCTTCGGTAGCGGGGGGACCTACGAGCAGTACTTC. Its translation: CASSFGSGGTYEQYF.

V is TRBV13 and J is TRBJ2-7; the D gene is possibly TRBD1 (6 bases). Per germline, CDR1 PRHDT and CDR2 FYEKMQ (reference sequence). Trimming shortened V by 6 bases and J by 7 bases, and 13 bases separated the two germline ends. The CDR3 length is 12 residues. In nucleotides, the CDR3 is TGTGCCAGCAGTCGGACAGCGAGAGAGCAGTACTTC. Encoded protein: CASSRTAREQYF. Filled out from reference TRBV13 and TRBJ2-7, the complete variable domain reads AAGVIQSPRHLIKEKRETATLKCYPIPRHDTVYWYQQGPGQDPQFLISFYEKMQSDKGSIPDRFSAQQFSDYHSELNMSSLELGDSALYFCASSRTAREQYFGPGTRLTVT.

This clonotype was observed many times. V and J are TRBV5-1 and TRBJ2-7; D is unresolved. V lost 0 bases to trimming and J lost 6 bases, with 4 bases between them. Germline V lookup: CDR1 SGHRS, CDR2 YFSETQ. The CDR3 spans 11 residues. The CDR3 loop is CASSLGPEQYF. The CDR3 DNA sequence: TGCGCCAGCAGCTTGGGTCCCGAGCAGTACTTC.

The V gene is TRBV4-3, the J gene TRBJ1-1; D ambiguous. This CDR3 contains 16 residues. V was shortened by 0 bases and J by 5 bases, with 16 bases between the two germline ends. Germline CDR1 and CDR2: LGHNA and YSLEER. The CDR3 is CASSQDRTGRRTEAFF. Here the CDR3 DNA reads TGCGCCAGCAGCCAAGATAGAACCGGGCGTAGGACTGAAGCTTTCTTT.

In this sample, this clonotype turned up many times. The rearrangement links TRBV6-5 to TRBJ2-7; the match to TRBD1 covers 10 bases. The V gene end was trimmed by 5 bases and the J gene end by 1 base; junction bases not matched to a gene: 8. Germline-derived CDR1 and CDR2 are MNHEY and SVGAGI. The CDR3 has 16 residues. The CDR3 DNA sequence: TGTGCCAGCAGTCCCTTCGGGACAGGGGTGTCCTACGAGCAGTACTTC. This gives the protein CASSPFGTGVSYEQYF.

This clonotype was seen a few times. The chain joins TRBV10-2 to TRBJ1-2; D is ambiguous. The CDR3 length is 16 residues. Germline V gene lookup returns CDR1 WSHSY and CDR2 SAAADI. V lost 3 bases and J 6 bases, leaving 20 bases between the germline ends. The CDR3 reads CASSEGRALVRDGYTF. DNA of the CDR3: TGCGCCAGCAGTGAAGGACGGGCTCTCGTAAGGGATGGCTACACCTTC.

J is TRBJ1-5 and V is TRBV15; D is undetermined. Trimming took off 5 bases at V and 5 bases at J, with 13 bases between the two ends. Germline assignment: CDR1 LNHNV and CDR2 YYDKDF (reference sequence). The CDR3 sequence is 14 residues long. The chain's CDR3 is CATSPSHGHQPQHF. Here the CDR3 DNA reads TGTGCCACCAGCCCCTCTCACGGGCATCAGCCCCAGCATTTT.

The chain joins TRBV6-5 to TRBJ2-2; TRBD1 might be the D (5 bases). Trimming shortened V by 6 bases and J by 1 base, and 9 bases separated the two germline ends. There are 14 residues in the CDR3. From germline, CDR1 is MNHEY and CDR2 SVGAGI. CDR3 sequence: CASRPGQNTGELFF. DNA of the CDR3: TGTGCCAGCAGACCCGGACAGAACACCGGGGAGCTGTTTTTT.

This clonotype occurred a few times. The rearrangement uses TRBV5-8 and TRBJ1-6, with D possibly matching TRBD1 (5 bases). This CDR3 has 18 residues. The V end was cut by 3 bases, the J end by 9 bases, with 25 bases between. The germline CDR1 and CDR2 sequences are SGHTS and YDEGEE. The CDR3 region is CASSSGPGGYHQGSPLHF. The CDR3 region has the DNA TGTGCCAGCAGCTCCGGCCCCGGAGGGTACCACCAGGGTTCACCCCTCCACTTT.

The V and J genes are TRBV7-9 and TRBJ2-5; 9 bases match TRBD1. The CDR3 is made up of 15 amino acids. Per germline, CDR1 SEHNR and CDR2 FQNEAQ (reference sequence). The trim removed 7 bases at V and 0 bases at J, leaving 6 bases unmatched. CDR3: CASILTGGYQETQYF. CDR3 bases: TGTGCCAGCATACTGACAGGGGGATACCAAGAGACCCAGTACTTC.

J is TRBJ1-2 and V is TRBV7-2, with D perhaps TRBD1 (5 bases). This CDR3 is 12 amino acids long. The germline CDR1 and CDR2 sequences are SGHTA and FQGNSA. V lost 4 bases and J 8 bases, leaving 11 bases between the germline ends. CDR3: CASSSRVEGYTF. The CDR3 nucleotides read TGTGCCAGCAGCTCCAGGGTGGAAGGCTACACCTTC.

The sample holds a few counts of this clonotype. V gene TRBV24-1 combines with J gene TRBJ2-3, with a tentative D call TRBD2 (7 bases). Germline lookup yields CDR1 KGHDR and CDR2 SFDVKD. The CDR3 has 17 amino acids. The germline V and J ends were trimmed by 5 bases and 3 bases, with 20 bases remaining between them. Written as DNA, the CDR3 is TGTGCCACCAGTGCCTCCTGGGGGGGGGCGGGTACAGATACGCAGTATTTT. It codes for CATSASWGGAGTDTQYF.

V gene TRBV7-3 combines with J gene TRBJ1-2; no clear D. Germline lookup yields CDR1 SGHTA and CDR2 FQGTGA. The CDR3 extends over 13 amino acids. Trimming cost V 3 bases and J 5 bases, with 10 bases left between them. In DNA, the CDR3 is TGTGCCAGCAGCTTCTCTGGACTGTATGGCTACACCTTC. Protein product: CASSFSGLYGYTF. Using reference TRBV7-3 and TRBJ1-2 for the parts outside the CDR3, the full variable domain is GAGVSQTPSNKVTEKGKYVELRCDPISGHTALYWYRQSLGQGPEFLIYFQGTGAADDSGLPNDRFFAVRPEGSVSTLKIQRTERGDSAVYLCASSFSGLYGYTFGSGTRLTVV.

The CDR3 DNA reads TGTGCCAGCAGCCGGTCCGGAAAGACCCAGTACTTC. This encodes CASSRSGKTQYF. J is TRBJ2-5 and V is TRBV6-6; unclear D gene. The CDR3 contains 12 residues. Germline CDR1 reads MNHNY; CDR2 reads SVGAGI (reference sequence). V was shortened by 6 bases and J by 6 bases, with 11 bases between the two germline ends.

The chain couples TRBV2 to TRBJ1-1, with TRBD1 matching over 9 bases. The CDR3 extends over 15 amino acids. Germline V gene lookup returns CDR1 SNHLY and CDR2 FYNNEI. After removal of 10 bases from V and 0 bases from J, the junction contained 9 bases not matched to a gene. CDR3 sequence (DNA): TGTGCCAACCAACAGGGGGCTTTCATGAACACTGAAGCTTTCTTT. Its protein is CANQQGAFMNTEAFF.

The CDR3 DNA reads as TGCAGTGCAGCTCCTACACGGAATAGCAATCAGCCCCAGCATTTT. This codes for CSAAPTRNSNQPQHF. The chain combines TRBV20-1 with TRBJ1-5, with D hard to call. The CDR3 sequence is 15 residues long. The V gene lost 6 bases and the J gene lost 0 bases, with 15 bases spanning the gap. From germline, CDR1 is DFQATT and CDR2 SNEGSKA (reference sequence).

The V call is TRBV20-1, the J call TRBJ2-7; D is unclear. Germline CDR1 DFQATT, CDR2 SNEGSKA (reference sequence). This CDR3 is 13 amino acids long. V was cut by 1 base and J by 3 bases, with 10 bases left in between. CDR3 in amino acids: CSARVGLLYEQYF. The CDR3 region has the DNA TGCAGTGCTAGAGTGGGTCTGCTCTACGAGCAGTACTTC.